This record covers a single T cell receptor beta chain. V lost 3 bases to trimming and J lost 7 bases; unmatched junction nucleotides: 6. This CDR3 has 13 residues. Germline loops: CDR1 LNHDA, CDR2 SQIVND (reference sequence). This sample stems from a study of T cell changes during pregnancy in multiple sclerosis. Assay used: immunoSEQ multiplex PCR; TCRdb lists only in-frame clones, some missing. The sample yields roughly 30,000 clones, around 90% seen once. The chain joins TRBV19 to TRBJ2-7; 7 bases are shared with TRBD2. This TCR came from a female donor with multiple sclerosis, enrolled in a pregnancy study. Material: CD8+ T cells from peripheral blood mononuclear cells, obtained before pregnancy. The CDR3 DNA reads as TGTGCCAGTAGTATGGTACGGGGAGGGGAGCAGTACTTC. Amino acids: CASSMVRGGEQYF.